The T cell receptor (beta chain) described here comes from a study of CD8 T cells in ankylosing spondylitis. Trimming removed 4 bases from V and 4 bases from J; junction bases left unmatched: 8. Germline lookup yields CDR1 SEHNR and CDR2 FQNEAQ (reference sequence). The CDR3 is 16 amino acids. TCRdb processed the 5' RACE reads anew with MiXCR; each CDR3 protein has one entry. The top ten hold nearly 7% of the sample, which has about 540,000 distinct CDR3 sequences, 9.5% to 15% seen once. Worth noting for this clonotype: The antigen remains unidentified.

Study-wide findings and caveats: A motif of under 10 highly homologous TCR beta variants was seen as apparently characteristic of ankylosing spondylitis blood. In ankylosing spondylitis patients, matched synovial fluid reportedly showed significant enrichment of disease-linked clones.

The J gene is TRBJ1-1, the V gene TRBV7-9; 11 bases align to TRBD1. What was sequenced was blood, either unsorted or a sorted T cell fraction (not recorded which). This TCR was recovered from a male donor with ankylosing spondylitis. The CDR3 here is CASSSGLGTGGTEAFF. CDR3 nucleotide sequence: TGTGCCAGCAGCTCGGGTTTGGGGACAGGGGGCACTGAAGCTTTCTTT.